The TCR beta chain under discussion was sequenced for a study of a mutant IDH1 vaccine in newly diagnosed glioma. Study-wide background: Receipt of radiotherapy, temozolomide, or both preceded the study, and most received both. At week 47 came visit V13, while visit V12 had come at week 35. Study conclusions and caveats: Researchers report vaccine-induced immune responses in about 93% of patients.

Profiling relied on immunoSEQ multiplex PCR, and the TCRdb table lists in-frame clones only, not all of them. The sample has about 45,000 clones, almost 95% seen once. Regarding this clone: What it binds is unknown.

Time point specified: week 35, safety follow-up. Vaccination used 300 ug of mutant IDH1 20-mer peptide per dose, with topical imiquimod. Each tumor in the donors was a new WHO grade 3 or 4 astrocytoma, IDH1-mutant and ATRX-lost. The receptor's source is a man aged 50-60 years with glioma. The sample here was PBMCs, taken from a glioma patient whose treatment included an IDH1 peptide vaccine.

Here the CDR3 reads CASCFQQGYEQYF. CDR3 coding DNA: TGTGCCAGCTGCTTCCAACAGGGCTACGAGCAGTACTTC. V and J are TRBV6-5 and TRBJ2-7, with D possibly matching TRBD1 (6 bases). Germline CDR1 and CDR2: MNHEY and SVGAGI. V dropped 8 bases and J dropped 3 bases, with 14 bases sitting between them. This CDR3 contains 13 residues.